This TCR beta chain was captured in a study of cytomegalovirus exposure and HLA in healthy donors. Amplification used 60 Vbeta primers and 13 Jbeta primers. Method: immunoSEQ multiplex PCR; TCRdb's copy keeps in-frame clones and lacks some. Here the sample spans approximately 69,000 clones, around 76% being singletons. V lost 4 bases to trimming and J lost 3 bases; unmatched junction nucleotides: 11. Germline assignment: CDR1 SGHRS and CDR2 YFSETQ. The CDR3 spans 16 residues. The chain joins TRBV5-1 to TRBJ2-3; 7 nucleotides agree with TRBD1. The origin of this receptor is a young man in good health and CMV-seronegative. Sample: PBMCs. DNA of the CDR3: TGCGCCAGCAGCCCTGGACAGGTCCCTTCGACAGATACGCAGTATTTT. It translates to CASSPGQVPSTDTQYF. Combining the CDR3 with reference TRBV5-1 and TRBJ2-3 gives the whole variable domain KAGVTQTPRYLIKTRGQQVTLSCSPISGHRSVSWYQQTPGQGLQFLFEYFSETQRNKGNFPGRFSGRQFSNSRSEMNVSTLELGDSALYLCASSPGQVPSTDTQYFGPGTRLTVL.